Described below is a single T cell receptor beta chain sequence and its context. The entry originates in a study of blood T cell repertoires in COVID-19. About the research overall: The analysed material was cDNA or gDNA that came from T cells, B-cell-depleted T cells, or PBMCs.

Seattle patient enrollment occurred during active infection, with longitudinal follow-up thereafter. Clones were read by immunoSEQ multiplex PCR, and TCRdb kept only the in-frame ones, dropping some. This repertoire shows 300,000 to 400,000 clones, more than 75% found once; its top ten account for about 6%. The source is a woman aged 45-60 years with COVID-19, enrolled during active disease. Sequencing was performed on peripheral blood.

The CDR3 nucleotides are TGCGCCAGCAGTGACTTGACAGGGATGCGAGTAAAACTGTTTTTT. Its protein is CASSDLTGMRVKLFF. The rearrangement links TRBV10-2 to TRBJ1-4, with TRBD1 matching over 7 bases. J lost 10 bases, V lost 3 bases, and 11 bases had no gene match. CDR3 length: 15 amino acids. Germline CDR1 and CDR2: WSHSY and SAAADI.